The 21 T cell receptor beta chains listed next were all sequenced from one sample in a study of cytomegalovirus exposure and HLA in healthy donors. Vbeta (60) and Jbeta (13) primers were used in the PCR. Only in-frame clones appear in the TCRdb table, and some are missing; sequencing was by immunoSEQ multiplex PCR. The table includes 110,000 to 150,000 clones, 70% to 85% detected once. Material: PBMCs. These receptor sequences come from a male donor in good health and CMV-seronegative.

This clone was found once. The chain recombines TRBV5-1 with TRBJ2-7, with 13 nucleotides matching TRBD2. This CDR3 comprises 16 residues. CDR1 and CDR2 from the germline V gene are SGHRS and YFSETQ. Germline trimming cut 3 bases from V and 5 bases from J; bases unmatched to any gene: 8. CDR3 region: CASSSTSGRFRDEQYF. Here the CDR3 DNA reads TGCGCCAGCAGCTCGACTAGCGGGAGGTTTAGGGACGAGCAGTACTTC.

The chain combines TRBV2 with TRBJ2-2; TRBD2 matches at 14 bases. Germline-derived CDR1 and CDR2 are SNHLY and FYNNEI. The V gene end was trimmed by 6 bases and the J gene end by 4 bases; junction bases not matched to a gene: 10. The CDR3 totals 18 residues. The CDR3 spells CASRGQTSGREGTGELFF. CDR3 bases: TGTGCCAGCAGGGGACAGACTAGCGGGAGGGAGGGCACCGGGGAGCTGTTTTTT.

Notes on this clone: Relative to the germline gene, one junction end is altered; a read error may explain this. V gene TRBV7-9 combines with J gene TRBJ1-5; 10 bases are a match to TRBD1. CDR1 is SEHNR, CDR2 FQNEAQ, per germline (reference sequence). The CDR3 has 15 amino acids. CDR3 region: CSSSSGQGVSQPQHF. In DNA, the CDR3 is TGTTCCAGCAGCTCTGGACAGGGGGTAAGTCAGCCCCAGCATTTT.

The sample holds a few counts of this clone. The rearrangement uses TRBV6-5 and TRBJ2-3; TRBD1 aligns across 7 bases. Germline V gene sequence: CDR1 MNHEY, CDR2 SVGAGI. The CDR3 length is 12 residues. Trimming cost V 5 bases and J 9 bases; bases outside gene matches: 5. In nucleotides, the CDR3 is TGTGCCAGCAGTCAAGACAGGGACACGCAGTATTTT. As protein: CASSQDRDTQYF.

CDR3 protein: CATKKGQGFINGYTF. The CDR3 nucleotides are TGTGCCACCAAAAAGGGACAGGGGTTTATAAATGGCTACACCTTC. This rearrangement joins TRBV19 to TRBJ1-2; 10 bases are shared with TRBD1. The CDR3 sequence is 15 residues long. Germline-derived CDR1 and CDR2 are LNHDA and SQIVND (reference sequence). The ends lost 10 bases at V and 6 bases at J; junction bases unmatched: 14.

The chain uses TRBV7-9 and TRBJ2-3; 8 bases are shared with TRBD2. The germline V gene has CDR1 SEHNR and CDR2 FQNEAQ (reference sequence). The CDR3 has 15 amino acids. With V trimmed by 2 bases and J by 6 bases, 7 bases remained unmatched. The DNA of the CDR3 is TGTGCCAGCAGCTTAACAGCGGGAGAGCGGGATACGCAGTATTTT. Translated: CASSLTAGERDTQYF.

This clone was found a few times. CDR3 protein: CASSSTGRETQYF. The CDR3 nucleotides read TGTGCCAGCAGCTCGACAGGGCGGGAGACCCAGTACTTC. The chain carries TRBV7-3 and TRBJ2-5; TRBD1 matches at 7 bases. Germline V CDR1 and CDR2: SGHTA, FQGTGA. J was trimmed by 5 bases and V by 4 bases; bases with no gene match: 4. CDR3 size: 13 residues.

The genes are TRBV19 and TRBJ2-1, with a possible D match to TRBD2 (5 bases). V dropped 3 bases and J dropped 5 bases, with 11 bases sitting between them. This CDR3 comprises 14 residues. In germline, CDR1 is LNHDA, CDR2 SQIVND (reference sequence). The CDR3 nucleotides read TGTGCCAGTAGTATCAGGACTCCAAACAATGAGCAGTTCTTC. Residues: CASSIRTPNNEQFF.

This clone came up a few times. V and J are TRBV6-5 and TRBJ1-1, with D possibly matching TRBD1 (6 bases). Germline CDR1 MNHEY, CDR2 SVGAGI. V lost 6 bases and J lost 3, with 14 bases in between. The CDR3 runs to 14 residues. The CDR3 is CASRNRVLDTEAFF. The DNA for the CDR3 is TGTGCCAGCAGGAACAGGGTGTTGGACACTGAAGCTTTCTTT.

This chain links TRBV28 with TRBJ1-3; the D gene is possibly TRBD1 (5 bases). Germline loops: CDR1 MDHEN, CDR2 SYDVKM. Trimming removed 6 bases from V and 3 bases from J, with 9 bases in between. The CDR3 is made up of 13 amino acids. Here the CDR3 reads CASSGGVGNTIYF. The CDR3, as DNA: TGTGCCAGCAGCGGGGGGGTTGGAAACACCATATATTTT.

The chain carries TRBV5-4 and TRBJ2-3; D perhaps matches TRBD1 (6 bases). In germline, CDR1 is SGHNT, CDR2 YYREEE (reference sequence). This CDR3 is 15 amino acids long. Trimming left V 3 bases short and J 2 bases short, with 13 bases between. CDR3: CASSSDSDNTDTQYF. In DNA, the CDR3 is TGTGCCAGCAGCTCGGACAGCGATAACACAGATACGCAGTATTTT.

The J gene is TRBJ2-3, the V gene TRBV6-5, with 7 nucleotides matching TRBD1. Germline V gene sequence: CDR1 MNHEY, CDR2 SVGAGI. CDR3 size: 13 residues. V lost 5 bases and J lost 5; bases outside the gene matches: 4. CDR3 protein: CASSDRAGDTQYF. CDR3 coding DNA: TGTGCCAGCAGTGACAGGGCGGGAGATACGCAGTATTTT.

The chain has TRBV5-8 and TRBJ1-1, with a tentative D call TRBD1 (5 bases). Trimming took off 0 bases at V and 3 bases at J, with 24 bases between the two ends. Germline values: CDR1 SGHTS, CDR2 YDEGEE. The CDR3 length is 19 residues. CDR3 loop: CASSLGIPGLYITDTEAFF. CDR3 DNA: TGTGCCAGCAGCTTGGGTATCCCGGGACTTTATATTACGGACACTGAAGCTTTCTTT.

This clone showed up just a few times. The genes are TRBV4-3 and TRBJ1-1; no clear D gene. CDR3 length: 22 amino acids. Germline lookup yields CDR1 LGHNA and CDR2 YSLEER. Trimming took off 4 bases at V and 3 bases at J, with 36 bases between the two ends. In DNA form, the CDR3 reads TGCGCCAGCAGCCCCACCCTGGGCCGAGAGCCCTTACAGAGACGGGAGGACACTGAAGCTTTCTTT. This sequence encodes CASSPTLGREPLQRREDTEAFF.

Note on this clone: At the DNA level, this CDR3 is encoded by other sequences in the same sample as well. The chain is built from TRBV6-4 and TRBJ2-1; 8 bases fit TRBD2. CDR1 and CDR2 (germline): MRHNA, SNTAGT. V shed 6 bases, J shed 5 bases, and the junction held 12 bases outside the gene matches. This CDR3 spans 16 amino acids. In nucleotides, the CDR3 is TGTGCCAGCAGCCTTAGTAGCGGGGCTGGGAACAATGAGCAGTTCTTC. This gives the protein CASSLSSGAGNNEQFF.

CDR3 sequence (DNA): TGTGCCAGCAGTTCGCAGACAGGGTCCTACGAGCAGTACTTC. Its translation: CASSSQTGSYEQYF. The chain has TRBV6-5 and TRBJ2-7, with 7 bases matching TRBD1. CDR3 length: 14 amino acids. Germline V CDR1 and CDR2: MNHEY, SVGAGI. Unmatched junction bases numbered 4, after V lost 4 bases and J lost 1 base.

The chain joins TRBV14 to TRBJ2-3, with a weak D call TRBD2 (5 bases). The CDR3 consists of 13 residues. The germline CDR1 and CDR2 sequences are SGHDN and FVKESK. V was cut by 5 bases and J by 5 bases, with 11 bases left in between. Here the CDR3 reads CASSASGRDTQYF. The CDR3 region has the DNA TGTGCCAGCAGCGCCTCGGGAAGAGATACGCAGTATTTT.

CDR3 in DNA: TGCACCAGCAGCCAAGATCTTCGGCCGGGAGTTCCAAACATTCAGTACTTC. Its translation is CTSSQDLRPGVPNIQYF. The rearrangement joins TRBV1 to TRBJ2-4; the table's D call, TRBD2, was not checked against the DNA. TRBV1 is a known pseudogene. The CDR3 runs to 17 residues.

The genes are TRBV13 and TRBJ1-1, with D perhaps TRBD1 (5 bases). Trimming removed 5 bases from V and 3 bases from J, with 16 bases in between. CDR3 length equals 15 residues. The germline CDR1 and CDR2 sequences are PRHDT and FYEKMQ (reference sequence). The CDR3 bases are TGTGCCAGCAGCCCTCTCTGGGGGAGGTACACTGAAGCTTTCTTT. Residues: CASSPLWGRYTEAFF.

This clone was seen more than once but under ten times. The chain employs TRBV19 and TRBJ1-5, with D unresolved. This CDR3 region has 16 residues. The V end lost 1 base, the J end lost 0 bases, and 10 bases lay between the germline ends. The V gene's germline CDR1 is LNHDA and CDR2 SQIVND (reference sequence). DNA of the CDR3: TGTGCCAGTAGTATAGGACGGGGATATAGCAATCAGCCCCAGCATTTT. Translating gives CASSIGRGYSNQPQHF.

The V call is TRBV27, the J call TRBJ2-7; TRBD1 aligns across 7 bases. Germline CDR1 is MNHEY and CDR2 is SMNVEV (reference sequence). J gave up 6 bases and V 2 bases, and 7 bases lay outside the gene matches. The CDR3 length is 14 residues. CDR3 residues: CASSLIQGFAEQYF. In nucleotides, the CDR3 is TGTGCCAGCAGTTTAATACAGGGGTTTGCCGAGCAGTACTTC.